This entry concerns a single T cell receptor beta chain. Primed by a sample-barcoded 5' primer and a J-beta primer mix, a second PCR proceeded for roughly 7 to 12 cycles. TCRdb recomputed calls from the 5' RACE reads with MiXCR, one row per CDR3 protein. This table holds 550,000 to 800,000 distinct CDR3 sequences, 21% found once. The source of the sample is a study of blood T cells in healthy people across ages. This CDR3 comprises 15 residues. V lost 0 bases and J lost 4, with 10 bases in between. The V gene's germline CDR1 is SEHNR and CDR2 FQNEAQ (reference sequence). What was sequenced was blood. The J gene is TRBJ1-3, the V gene TRBV7-9, with D unresolved. The source of this sequence is a man aged 65-85 years in good health. The CDR3 DNA reads TGTGCCAGCAGCTTAGCGAGCAGGCGCGGAAACACCATATATTTT. As protein: CASSLASRRGNTIYF.